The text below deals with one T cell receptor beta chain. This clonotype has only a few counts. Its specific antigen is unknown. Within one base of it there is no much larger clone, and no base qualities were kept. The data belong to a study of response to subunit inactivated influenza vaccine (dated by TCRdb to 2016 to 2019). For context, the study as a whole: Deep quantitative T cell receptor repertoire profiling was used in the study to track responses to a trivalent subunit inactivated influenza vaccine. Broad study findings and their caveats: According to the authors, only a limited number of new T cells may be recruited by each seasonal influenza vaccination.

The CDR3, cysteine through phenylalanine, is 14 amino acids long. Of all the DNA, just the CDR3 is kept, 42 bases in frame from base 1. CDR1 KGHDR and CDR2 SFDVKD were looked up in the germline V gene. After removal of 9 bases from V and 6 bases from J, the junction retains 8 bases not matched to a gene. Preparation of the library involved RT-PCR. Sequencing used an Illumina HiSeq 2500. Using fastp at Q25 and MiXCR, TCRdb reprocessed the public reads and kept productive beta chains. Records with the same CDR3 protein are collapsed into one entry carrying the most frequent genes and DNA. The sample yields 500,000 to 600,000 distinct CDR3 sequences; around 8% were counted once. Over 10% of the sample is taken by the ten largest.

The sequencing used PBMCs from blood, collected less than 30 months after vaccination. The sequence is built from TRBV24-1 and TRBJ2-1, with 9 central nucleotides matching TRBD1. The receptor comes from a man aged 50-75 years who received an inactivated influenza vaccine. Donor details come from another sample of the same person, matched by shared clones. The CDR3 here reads CATSQGQGFNEQFF. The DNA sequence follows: TGTGCCACCTCCCAGGGACAGGGATTCAATGAGCAGTTCTTC.